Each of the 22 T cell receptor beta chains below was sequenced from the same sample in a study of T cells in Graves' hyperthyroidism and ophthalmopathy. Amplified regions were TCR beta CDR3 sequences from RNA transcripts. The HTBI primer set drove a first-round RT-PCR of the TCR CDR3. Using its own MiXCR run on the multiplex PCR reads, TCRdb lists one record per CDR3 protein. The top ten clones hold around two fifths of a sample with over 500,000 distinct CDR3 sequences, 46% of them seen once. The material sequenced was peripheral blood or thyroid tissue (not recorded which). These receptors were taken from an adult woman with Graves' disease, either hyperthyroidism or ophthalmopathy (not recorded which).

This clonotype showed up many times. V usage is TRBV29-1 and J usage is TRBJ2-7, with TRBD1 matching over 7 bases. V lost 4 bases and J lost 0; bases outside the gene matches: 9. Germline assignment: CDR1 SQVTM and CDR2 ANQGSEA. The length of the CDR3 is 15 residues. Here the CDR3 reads CSVGGRQGLSYEQYF. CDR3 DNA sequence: TGCAGCGTTGGGGGTCGACAGGGCCTCTCCTACGAGCAGTACTTC.

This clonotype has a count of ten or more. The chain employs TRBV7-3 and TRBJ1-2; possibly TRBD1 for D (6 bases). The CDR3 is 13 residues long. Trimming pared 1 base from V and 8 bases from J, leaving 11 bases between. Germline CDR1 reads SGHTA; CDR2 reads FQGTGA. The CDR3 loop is CASSLMGGKGYTF. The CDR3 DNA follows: TGTGCCAGCAGCTTAATGGGGGGCAAAGGCTACACCTTC.

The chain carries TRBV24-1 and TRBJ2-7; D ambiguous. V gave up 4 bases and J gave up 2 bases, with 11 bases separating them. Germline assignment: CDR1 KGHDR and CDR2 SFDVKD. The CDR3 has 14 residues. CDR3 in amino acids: CATSDGQVTYEQYF. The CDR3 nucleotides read TGTGCCACCAGTGACGGGCAGGTAACCTACGAGCAGTACTTC.

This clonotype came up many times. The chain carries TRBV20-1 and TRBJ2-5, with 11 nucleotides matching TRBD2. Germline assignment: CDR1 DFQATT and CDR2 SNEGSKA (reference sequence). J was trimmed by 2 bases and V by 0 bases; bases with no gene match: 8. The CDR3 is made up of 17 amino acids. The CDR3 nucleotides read TGCAGTGCTAGAGATCCCTGGGGGACTAGCGGTCAAGAGACCCAGTACTTC. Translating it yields CSARDPWGTSGQETQYF.

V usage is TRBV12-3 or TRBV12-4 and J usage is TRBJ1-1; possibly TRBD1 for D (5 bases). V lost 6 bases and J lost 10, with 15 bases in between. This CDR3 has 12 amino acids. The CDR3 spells CASSYGRGRAFF. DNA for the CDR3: TGTGCCAGCAGCTACGGGAGGGGCAGAGCTTTCTTT.

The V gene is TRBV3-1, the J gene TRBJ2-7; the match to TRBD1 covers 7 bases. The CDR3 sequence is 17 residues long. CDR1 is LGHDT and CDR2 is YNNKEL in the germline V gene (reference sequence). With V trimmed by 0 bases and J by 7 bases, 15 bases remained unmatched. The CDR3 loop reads CASSQDGVGTAIGEQYF. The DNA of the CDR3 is TGTGCCAGCAGCCAAGACGGCGTTGGGACAGCCATAGGAGAGCAGTACTTC.

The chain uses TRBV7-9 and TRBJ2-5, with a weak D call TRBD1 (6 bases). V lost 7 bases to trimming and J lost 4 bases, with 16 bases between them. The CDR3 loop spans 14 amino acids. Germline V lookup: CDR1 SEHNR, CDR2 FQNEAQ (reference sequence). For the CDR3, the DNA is TGTGCCAGCACCCCAGTGGGGGCGGGAGAGACCCAGTACTTC. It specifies CASTPVGAGETQYF.

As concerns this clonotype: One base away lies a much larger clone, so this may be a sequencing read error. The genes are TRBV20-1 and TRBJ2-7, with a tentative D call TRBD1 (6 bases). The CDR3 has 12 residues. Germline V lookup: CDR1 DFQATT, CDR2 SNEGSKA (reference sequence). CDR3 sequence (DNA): TGCAGTGCTCCGCTGGAACCAGGGGAGCACTACTTC. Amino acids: CSAPLEPGEHYF.

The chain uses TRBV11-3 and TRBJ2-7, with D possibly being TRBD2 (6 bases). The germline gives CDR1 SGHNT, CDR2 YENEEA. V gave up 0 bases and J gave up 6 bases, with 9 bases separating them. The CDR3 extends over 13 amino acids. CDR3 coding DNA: TGTGCCAGCAGCTTAGAGCGGGGAGGCGAGCAGTACTTC. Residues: CASSLERGGEQYF.

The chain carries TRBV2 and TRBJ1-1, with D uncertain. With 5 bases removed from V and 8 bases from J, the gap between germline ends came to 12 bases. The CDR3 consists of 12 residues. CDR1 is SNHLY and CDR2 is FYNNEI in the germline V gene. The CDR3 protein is CASSPWTDEAFF. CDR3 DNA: TGTGCCAGCAGTCCTTGGACCGACGAAGCTTTCTTT.

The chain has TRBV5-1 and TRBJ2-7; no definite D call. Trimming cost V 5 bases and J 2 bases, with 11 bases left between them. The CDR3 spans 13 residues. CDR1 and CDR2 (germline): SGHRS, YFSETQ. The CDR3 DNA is TGCGCCAGCAGGGCAGATCCTACCTACGAGCAGTACTTC. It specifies CASRADPTYEQYF.

CDR3 residues: CSVEIGTGAEAFF. The CDR3 bases are TGCAGCGTTGAAATTGGGACGGGAGCTGAAGCTTTCTTT. The chain joins TRBV29-1 to TRBJ1-1; a possible D gene is TRBD1 (5 bases). Germline assignment: CDR1 SQVTM and CDR2 ANQGSEA. The CDR3 runs to 13 residues. V gave up 2 bases and J gave up 6 bases, with 13 bases separating them.

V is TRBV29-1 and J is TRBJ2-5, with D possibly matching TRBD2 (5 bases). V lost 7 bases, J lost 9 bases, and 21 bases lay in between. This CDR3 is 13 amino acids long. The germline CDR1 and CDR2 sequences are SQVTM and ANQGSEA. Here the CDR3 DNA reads TGCAGCGCGGCACTTGAGGGAATTGGGGCCCAGTACTTC. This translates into CSAALEGIGAQYF.

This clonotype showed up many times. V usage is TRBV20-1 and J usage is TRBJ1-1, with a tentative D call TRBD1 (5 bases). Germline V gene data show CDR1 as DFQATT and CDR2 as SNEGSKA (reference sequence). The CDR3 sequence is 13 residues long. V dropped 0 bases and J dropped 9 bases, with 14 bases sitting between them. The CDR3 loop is CSARDLTVGQAFF. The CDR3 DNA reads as TGCAGTGCTAGAGATTTGACAGTGGGCCAAGCTTTCTTT.

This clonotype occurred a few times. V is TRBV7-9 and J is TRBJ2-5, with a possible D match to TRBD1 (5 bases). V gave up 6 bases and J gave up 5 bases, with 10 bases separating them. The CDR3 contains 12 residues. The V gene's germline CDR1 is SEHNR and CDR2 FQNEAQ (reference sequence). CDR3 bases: TGTGCCAGCAGGTGGGGCGATGAGACCCAGTACTTC. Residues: CASRWGDETQYF.

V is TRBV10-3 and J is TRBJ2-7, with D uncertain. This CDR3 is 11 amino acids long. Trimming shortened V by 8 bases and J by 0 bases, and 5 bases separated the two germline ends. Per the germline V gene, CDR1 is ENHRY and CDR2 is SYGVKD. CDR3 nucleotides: TGTGCCATCGGGTACTCCTACGAGCAGTACTTC. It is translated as CAIGYSYEQYF.

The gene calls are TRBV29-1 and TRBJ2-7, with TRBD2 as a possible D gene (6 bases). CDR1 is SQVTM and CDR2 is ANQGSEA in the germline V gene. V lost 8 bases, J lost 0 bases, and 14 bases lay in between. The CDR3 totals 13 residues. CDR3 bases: TGCAGCTTAAAGCGGGTGAGCTCCTACGAGCAGTACTTC. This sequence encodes CSLKRVSSYEQYF.

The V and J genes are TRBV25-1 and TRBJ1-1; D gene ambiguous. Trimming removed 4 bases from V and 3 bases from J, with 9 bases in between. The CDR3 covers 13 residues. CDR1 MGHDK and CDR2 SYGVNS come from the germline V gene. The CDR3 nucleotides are TGTGCCAGCAGTGGACAAACGGACACTGAAGCTTTCTTT. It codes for CASSGQTDTEAFF.

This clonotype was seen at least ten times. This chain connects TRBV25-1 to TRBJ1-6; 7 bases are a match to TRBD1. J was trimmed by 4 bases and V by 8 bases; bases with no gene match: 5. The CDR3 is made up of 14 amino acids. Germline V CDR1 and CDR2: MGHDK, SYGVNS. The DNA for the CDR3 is TGTGCCAGCGGCGGGGGACAGTATAATTCACCCCTCCACTTT. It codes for CASGGGQYNSPLHF.

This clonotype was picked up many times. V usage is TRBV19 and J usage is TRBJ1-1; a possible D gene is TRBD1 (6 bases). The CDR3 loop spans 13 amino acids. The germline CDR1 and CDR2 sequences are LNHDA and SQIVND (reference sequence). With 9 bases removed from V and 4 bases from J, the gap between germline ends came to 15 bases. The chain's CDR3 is CASSEQGGTEAFF. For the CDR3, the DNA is TGTGCCAGCAGTGAGCAAGGGGGCACTGAAGCTTTCTTT.

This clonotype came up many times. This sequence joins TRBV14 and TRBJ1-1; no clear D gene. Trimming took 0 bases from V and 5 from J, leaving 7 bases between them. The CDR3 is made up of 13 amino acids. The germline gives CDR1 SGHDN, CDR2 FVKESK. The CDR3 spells CASSQDRVTEAFF. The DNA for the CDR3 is TGTGCCAGCAGCCAAGATAGGGTTACTGAAGCTTTCTTT.

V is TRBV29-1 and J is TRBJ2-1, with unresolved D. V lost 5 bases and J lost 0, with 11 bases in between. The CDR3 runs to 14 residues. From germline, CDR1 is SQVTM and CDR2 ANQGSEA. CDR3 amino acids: CSVRAQSSYNEQFF. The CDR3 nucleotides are TGCAGCGTTCGAGCACAGAGCTCCTACAATGAGCAGTTCTTC.